The 28 T cell receptor beta chains presented below share a single source sample, sequenced in a study of T cell responses to AZD1222 COVID-19 vaccine. Generated by immunoSEQ multiplex PCR, the TCRdb table keeps only in-frame clones and is missing some. In the table there are 120,000 to 150,000 clones, about 81% of which are singletons. The source material was peripheral blood, sampled on day 0 of MenACWY control vaccination. Receptor source: an adult in good health.

The chain carries TRBV6-5 and TRBJ2-1, with D possibly matching TRBD2 (5 bases). Per germline, CDR1 MNHEY and CDR2 SVGAGI. The V end lost 7 bases, the J end lost 7 bases, and 14 bases lay between the germline ends. This CDR3 is 13 amino acids long. The DNA for the CDR3 is TGTGCCAGCACGCGGGCCGAGACTAATGAGCAGTTCTTC. It translates to CASTRAETNEQFF.

This chain connects TRBV10-2 to TRBJ1-1; unclear D gene. Trimming pared 0 bases from V and 4 bases from J, leaving 6 bases between. The CDR3 spans 13 residues. CDR1 is WSHSY, CDR2 SAAADI, per germline. In DNA, the CDR3 is TGCGCCAGCAGTGAGTCGGCATTCACTGAAGCTTTCTTT. This codes for CASSESAFTEAFF.

The J gene is TRBJ1-5, the V gene TRBV4-2, with D possibly TRBD1 on 5 matching bases. The length of the CDR3 is 12 residues. Trimming removed 4 bases at V and 5 bases at J, with 6 bases between. Germline CDR1 and CDR2: LGHNA and YNFKEQ. The DNA of the CDR3 is TGTGCCAGCAGCCGGGGGGATCAGCCCCAGCATTTT. This sequence encodes CASSRGDQPQHF.

The chain employs TRBV7-9 and TRBJ1-5; D gene ambiguous. Germline V gene data show CDR1 as SEHNR and CDR2 as FQNEAQ (reference sequence). V was cut by 4 bases and J by 0 bases, with 22 bases left in between. The CDR3 spans 19 residues. CDR3 residues: CASSSYPSRGFDSNQPQHF. For the CDR3, the DNA is TGTGCCAGCAGCTCCTACCCCAGCCGTGGATTCGATAGCAATCAGCCCCAGCATTTT.

The chain couples TRBV10-1 to TRBJ1-2; TRBD1 might be the D (6 bases). Germline lookup yields CDR1 WNHNN and CDR2 SYGVQD (reference sequence). CDR3 length equals 13 residues. V was clipped by 0 bases and J by 8 bases, with 10 bases between them. CDR3 in amino acids: CASSESTGSGYTF. Here the CDR3 DNA reads TGCGCCAGCAGTGAGTCTACAGGGAGCGGCTACACCTTC.

This clone has a single count. As DNA, the CDR3 is TGTGCCAGCAGTCCGAGCGTCACCGGGGAGCTGTTTTTT. It is translated as CASSPSVTGELFF. The chain joins TRBV11-2 to TRBJ2-2; no reliable D call. CDR1 SGHAT and CDR2 FQNNGV come from the germline V gene. CDR3 length: 13 residues. V lost 6 bases, J lost 4 bases, and 9 bases lay in between.

This chain links TRBV6-4 with TRBJ2-3; D perhaps matches TRBD2 (6 bases). This CDR3 contains 15 residues. The germline V and J ends were trimmed by 4 bases and 1 base, with 12 bases remaining between them. Germline assignment: CDR1 MRHNA and CDR2 SNTAGT. CDR3 amino acids: CASSGTPSGTDTQYF. The CDR3 nucleotides are TGTGCCAGCAGTGGCACGCCTAGCGGCACAGATACGCAGTATTTT.

The J gene is TRBJ2-2, the V gene TRBV5-1; D not resolved. V was clipped by 0 bases and J by 5 bases, with 5 bases between them. The germline CDR1 and CDR2 sequences are SGHRS and YFSETQ. The CDR3 covers 13 residues. For the CDR3, the DNA is TGCGCCAGCAGCTTGGGCACTACCGGGGAGCTGTTTTTT. Translated, it gives CASSLGTTGELFF.

The chain uses TRBV5-8 and TRBJ1-6; unclear D gene. Trimming cost V 3 bases and J 6 bases, with 10 bases left between them. The germline V gene encodes CDR1 SGHTS and CDR2 YDEGEE. This CDR3 has 14 amino acids. CDR3 in amino acids: CASSYWGSNSPLHF. The CDR3 DNA sequence: TGTGCCAGCAGCTATTGGGGTTCTAATTCACCCCTCCACTTT.

The CDR3 loop reads CASSSSYQETQYF. The DNA for the CDR3 is TGTGCCAGCAGCTCATCTTATCAAGAGACCCAGTACTTC. This chain uses TRBV11-3 with TRBJ2-5; D call uncertain. V lost 4 bases and J lost 2, with 8 bases in between. Germline V gene sequence: CDR1 SGHNT, CDR2 YENEEA. This CDR3 is 13 amino acids long.

The rearrangement uses TRBV7-7 and TRBJ2-2; D may be TRBD1 (7 bases). V dropped 5 bases and J dropped 1 base, with 14 bases sitting between them. CDR3 size: 16 residues. In germline, CDR1 is SSHAT, CDR2 FNYEAQ (reference sequence). The CDR3 coding sequence is TGTGCCAGCAGCAAACCGCAGGGGGGGAACACCGGGGAGCTGTTTTTT. It is translated as CASSKPQGGNTGELFF.

The gene calls are TRBV20-1 and TRBJ1-6; D is ambiguous. Looked up from germline, CDR1 is DFQATT and CDR2 is SNEGSKA (reference sequence). The CDR3 covers 17 residues. Trimming removed 3 bases at V and 10 bases at J, with 25 bases between. CDR3 nucleotides: TGCAGTGCTAGTGCCGGGTCCCCTTCAAGTCGGATGTCACCCCTCCACTTT. Translated: CSASAGSPSSRMSPLHF.

The CDR3 loop is CASSPGWENTEAFF. The CDR3 coding sequence is TGTGCCAGCAGCCCGGGTTGGGAGAACACTGAAGCTTTCTTT. The V call is TRBV4-2, the J call TRBJ1-1; D is ambiguous. Between the trimmed V and J ends, which lost 4 bases and 1 base, there was a span of 10 bases. This CDR3 is 14 amino acids long. Germline lookup yields CDR1 LGHNA and CDR2 YNFKEQ.

This clone appeared a single time. The rearrangement links TRBV1 to TRBJ2-5; the table's D call, TRBD2, was not checked against the DNA. TRBV1 is listed as a pseudogene. The length of the CDR3 is 19 residues. The CDR3 protein is CTSSANWTSGGAGQETQYF. Written as DNA, the CDR3 is TGCACCAGCAGCGCCAACTGGACTAGCGGGGGGGCCGGTCAAGAGACCCAGTACTTC.

A remark on this clone: One end of the junction fails to match germline, which may point to a read error. This sequence joins TRBV19 and TRBJ1-1, with 7 bases identical to TRBD1. The germline CDR1 and CDR2 sequences are LNHDA and SQIVND (reference sequence). The CDR3 is 13 amino acids. In DNA, the CDR3 is TGTGCCAGTAACCGCAGGGGGAACTCTGAAGCTTTCTTT. As protein: CASNRRGNSEAFF.

The V gene is TRBV5-1, the J gene TRBJ2-3, with 10 nucleotides matching TRBD2. This CDR3 region has 16 residues. Trimming removed 4 bases from V and 5 bases from J; junction bases left unmatched: 10. Germline-derived CDR1 and CDR2 are SGHRS and YFSETQ. CDR3 nucleotide sequence: TGCGCCAGCAGCCCGGGCAGCGGGGGGGGCGAAGATACGCAGTATTTT. Translated: CASSPGSGGGEDTQYF.

As to this clone: This may stem from a read error, because a much larger clone lies one nucleotide away. V is TRBV2 and J is TRBJ2-2; D not certain. V was clipped by 4 bases and J by 3 bases, with 3 bases between them. CDR1 and CDR2 from the germline V gene are SNHLY and FYNNEI. The CDR3 length is 12 residues. CDR3 in DNA: TGTGCCAGCAGTGCGGACACCGGGGAGCTGTTTTTT. Translation gives CASSADTGELFF.

This chain links TRBV12-3 or TRBV12-4 with TRBJ2-1; 8 bases fit TRBD2. This CDR3 has 11 residues. Losses at the gene ends were 5 bases for V and 15 bases for J; bases not matched to a gene: 6. The CDR3 DNA sequence: TGTGCCAGCAGTACGGGGGGGCCTAGGTTCTTC. It encodes CASSTGGPRFF.

The chain employs TRBV4-1 and TRBJ1-2; D may be TRBD1 (5 bases). V was pared by 1 base and J by 8 bases, with 20 bases between. This CDR3 contains 16 residues. Germline V gives CDR1 MGHRA, CDR2 YSYEKL. The CDR3 region is CASSQATGPGVGGYTF. In DNA form, the CDR3 reads TGCGCCAGCAGCCAAGCGACGGGTCCGGGGGTCGGAGGCTACACCTTC.

This chain links TRBV28 with TRBJ1-2; D not resolved. The V gene's germline CDR1 is MDHEN and CDR2 SYDVKM. This CDR3 region has 12 residues. The ends were cut back, 11 bases at V and 7 bases at J, with 17 bases in the middle. The chain's CDR3 is CAARREAGGYTF. The CDR3 DNA reads as TGTGCCGCCAGGCGGGAGGCAGGTGGCTACACCTTC.

V is TRBV6-5 and J is TRBJ1-2; 8 nucleotides agree with TRBD1. The V gene's germline CDR1 is MNHEY and CDR2 SVGAGI. CDR3 length equals 13 residues. V dropped 6 bases and J dropped 2; count of bases not matched to a gene: 2. The CDR3 coding sequence is TGTGCCAGCAGGAACAGGGGGAACTATGGCTACACCTTC. Translated, it gives CASRNRGNYGYTF.

This chain joins TRBV27 and TRBJ2-7; the D gene is possibly TRBD2 (5 bases). Trimming shortened V by 3 bases and J by 7 bases, and 19 bases separated the two germline ends. The CDR3 is made up of 15 amino acids. Germline loops: CDR1 MNHEY, CDR2 SMNVEV (reference sequence). The CDR3 reads CASSFEGYRRREQYF. The CDR3 DNA follows: TGTGCCAGCAGTTTCGAGGGATACCGTCGGCGGGAGCAGTACTTC.

This sequence joins TRBV11-2 and TRBJ1-3, with D tentatively TRBD1 (5 bases). The CDR3 length is 18 residues. Germline V gene lookup returns CDR1 SGHAT and CDR2 FQNNGV. Trimming removed 3 bases from V and 7 bases from J, with 25 bases in between. CDR3 sequence reads: CASSFSSRQPARGNTIYF. CDR3 nucleotide sequence: TGTGCCAGCAGCTTTTCAAGCAGGCAGCCTGCACGGGGGAACACCATATATTTT. Full variable domain (remainder filled in from reference TRBV11-2 and TRBJ1-3): EAGVAQSPRYKIIEKRQSVAFWCNPISGHATLYWYQQILGQGPKLLIQFQNNGVVDDSQLPKDRFSAERLKGVDSTLKIQPAKLEDSAVYLCASSFSSRQPARGNTIYFGEGSWLTVV.

The chain joins TRBV7-9 to TRBJ2-5; TRBD1 matches 7 bases. Germline CDR1 reads SEHNR; CDR2 reads FQNEAQ (reference sequence). Losses at the gene ends were 6 bases for V and 0 bases for J; bases not matched to a gene: 4. The CDR3 consists of 14 residues. The CDR3 DNA sequence: TGTGCCAGCAGAGACAGGGAGTACCAAGAGACCCAGTACTTC. Its translation: CASRDREYQETQYF.

V usage is TRBV28 and J usage is TRBJ1-2; weak D call: TRBD1 (5 bases). V gave up 2 bases and J gave up 7 bases, with 14 bases separating them. The CDR3 consists of 14 residues. Germline values: CDR1 MDHEN, CDR2 SYDVKM. In DNA, the CDR3 is TGTGCCAGCAGTTTAAGGCGTTCAGGGCTTGGCTACACCTTC. Its translation: CASSLRRSGLGYTF.

V usage is TRBV5-1 and J usage is TRBJ2-6, with 9 bases matching TRBD1. CDR3 length: 17 amino acids. The germline V gene has CDR1 SGHRS and CDR2 YFSETQ. The V gene end was trimmed by 3 bases and the J gene end by 1 base; junction bases not matched to a gene: 5. CDR3 in amino acids: CASSSSGTGSGANVLTF. CDR3 DNA: TGCGCCAGCAGCTCTTCCGGGACAGGGTCTGGGGCCAACGTCCTGACTTTC.

In this sample, this clone turned up once. The V call is TRBV23-1, the J call TRBJ1-2, with D possibly TRBD1 on 6 matching bases. TRBV23-1 is known as an ORF, though its function is uncertain. The CDR3 loop spans 14 amino acids. V was cut by 7 bases and J by 4 bases, with 16 bases left in between. The CDR3: CASKHREGGYGYTF. For the CDR3, the DNA is TGCGCCAGCAAACACAGGGAAGGGGGCTATGGCTACACCTTC.

V and J are TRBV6-1 and TRBJ2-7; D possibly corresponds to TRBD2 (5 bases). This CDR3 is 15 amino acids long. The V end lost 0 bases, the J end lost 0 bases, and 9 bases lay between the germline ends. The germline V gene has CDR1 MNHNS and CDR2 SASEGT. This CDR3 reads CASSEAHRGSYEQYF. The CDR3 DNA follows: TGTGCCAGCAGTGAAGCCCATCGGGGCTCCTACGAGCAGTACTTC.